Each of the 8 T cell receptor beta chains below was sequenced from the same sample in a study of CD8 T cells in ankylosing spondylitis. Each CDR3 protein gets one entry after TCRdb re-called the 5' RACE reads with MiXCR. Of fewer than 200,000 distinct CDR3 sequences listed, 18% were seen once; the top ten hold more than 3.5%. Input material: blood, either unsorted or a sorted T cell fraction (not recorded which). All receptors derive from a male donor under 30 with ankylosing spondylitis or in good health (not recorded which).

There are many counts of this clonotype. The CDR3 here is CSALKSDTQYF. The CDR3 DNA reads TGCAGCGCCCTAAAGTCCGATACGCAGTATTTT. The gene calls are TRBV29-1 and TRBJ2-3, with unresolved D. Germline V CDR1 and CDR2: SQVTM, ANQGSEA. CDR3 length equals 11 residues. Trimming removed 7 bases at V and 6 bases at J, with 11 bases between.

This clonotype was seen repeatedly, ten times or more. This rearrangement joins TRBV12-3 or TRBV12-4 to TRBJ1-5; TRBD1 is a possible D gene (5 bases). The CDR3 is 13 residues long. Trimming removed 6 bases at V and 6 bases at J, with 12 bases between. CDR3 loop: CASSWGVPQPQHF. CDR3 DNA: TGTGCCAGCAGCTGGGGGGTACCTCAGCCCCAGCATTTT.

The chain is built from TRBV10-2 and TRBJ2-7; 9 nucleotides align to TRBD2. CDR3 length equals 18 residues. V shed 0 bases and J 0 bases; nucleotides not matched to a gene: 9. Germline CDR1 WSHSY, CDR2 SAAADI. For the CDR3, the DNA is TGCGCCAGCAGTGAGTCTCTGGGGGTTAGCGGGAGCTCCTACGAGCAGTACGTC. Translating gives CASSESLGVSGSSYEQYV.

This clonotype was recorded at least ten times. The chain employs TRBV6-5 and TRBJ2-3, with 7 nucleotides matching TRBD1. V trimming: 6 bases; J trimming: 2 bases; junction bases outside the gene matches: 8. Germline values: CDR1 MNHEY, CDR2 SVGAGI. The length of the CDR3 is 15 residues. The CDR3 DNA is TGTGCCAGCAGCTCTCCGGACAGGACCACAGATACGCAGTATTTT. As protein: CASSSPDRTTDTQYF.

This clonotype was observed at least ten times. CDR3 region: CASRDRVHNEQFF. DNA of the CDR3: TGTGCCAGCAGGGACAGGGTTCACAATGAGCAGTTCTTC. V is TRBV7-3 and J is TRBJ2-1, with 8 bases matching TRBD1. Looked up from germline, CDR1 is SGHTA and CDR2 is FQGTGA. V lost 6 bases, J lost 5 bases, and 3 bases stayed unmatched. The CDR3 has 13 residues.

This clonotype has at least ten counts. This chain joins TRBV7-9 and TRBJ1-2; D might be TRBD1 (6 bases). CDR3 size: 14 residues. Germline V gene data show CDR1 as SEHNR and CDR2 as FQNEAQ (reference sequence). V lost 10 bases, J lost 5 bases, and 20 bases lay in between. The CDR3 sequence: CAIDDTGTNYGYTF. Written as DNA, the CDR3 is TGTGCCATCGACGATACCGGGACAAATTATGGCTACACCTTC.

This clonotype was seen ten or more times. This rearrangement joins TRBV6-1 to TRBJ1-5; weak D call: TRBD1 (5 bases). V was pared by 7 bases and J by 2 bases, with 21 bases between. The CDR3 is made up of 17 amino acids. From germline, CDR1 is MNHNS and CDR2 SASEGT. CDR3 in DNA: TGTGCCAGCAATAGATACTCCGGGACTTTTGGCAATCAGCCCCAGCATTTT. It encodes CASNRYSGTFGNQPQHF.

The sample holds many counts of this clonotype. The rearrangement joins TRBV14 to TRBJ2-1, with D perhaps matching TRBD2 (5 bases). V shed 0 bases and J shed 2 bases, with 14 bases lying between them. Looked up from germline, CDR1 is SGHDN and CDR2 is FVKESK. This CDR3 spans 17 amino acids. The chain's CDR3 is CASSQESLALPYNEQFF. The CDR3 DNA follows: TGTGCCAGCAGCCAAGAGTCATTAGCGCTCCCCTACAATGAGCAGTTCTTC.